What follows are 32 T cell receptor beta chains derived from one specimen sequenced in a study of blood T cell repertoires in COVID-19. This table comes from immunoSEQ multiplex PCR, and its TCRdb copy is limited to in-frame clones, with some not included. The table has a few hundred thousand clones, around 87% seen once. Sequencing was performed on peripheral blood. These receptor sequences come from a middle-aged man with active or convalescent COVID-19.

The chain uses TRBV3-1 (or the pseudogene TRBV3-2) and TRBJ2-3; D remains unclear. V was trimmed by 1 base and J by 0 bases, leaving 8 bases between them. The germline gives CDR1 LGHDT, CDR2 YNNKEL (reference sequence). This CDR3 contains 15 residues. The CDR3 here is CASSQGAVSTDTQYF. CDR3 DNA sequence: TGTGCCAGCAGCCAAGGGGCAGTTAGCACAGATACGCAGTATTTT.

The chain joins TRBV29-1 to TRBJ1-4; D remains unclear. The CDR3 is made up of 11 amino acids. Germline-derived CDR1 and CDR2 are SQVTM and ANQGSEA. V gave up 6 bases and J gave up 15 bases, with 17 bases separating them. The CDR3: CSVASGKDLFF. CDR3 DNA sequence: TGCAGCGTCGCTTCGGGAAAAGATTTGTTTTTT.

The chain recombines TRBV6-5 with TRBJ2-1; TRBD1 might be the D (6 bases). This CDR3 region has 14 residues. Trimming removed 5 bases at V and 6 bases at J, with 14 bases between. Germline CDR1 MNHEY, CDR2 SVGAGI. This CDR3 is CASSPRDRSNEQFF. The CDR3 DNA reads as TGTGCCAGCAGTCCCCGAGACAGGAGCAATGAGCAGTTCTTC.

The chain's CDR3 is CASSEILAEETQYF. The CDR3 DNA follows: TGTGCCAGCAGTGAAATTCTAGCGGAAGAGACCCAGTACTTC. The chain links TRBV6-1 to TRBJ2-5, with 7 bases identical to TRBD2. The junction had 3 bases not matched to a gene; V was cut back by 2 bases and J by 3 bases. Germline CDR1 MNHNS, CDR2 SASEGT. This CDR3 has 14 amino acids.

This sequence joins TRBV19 and TRBJ2-3, with D tentatively TRBD2 (7 bases). V was clipped by 3 bases and J by 6 bases, with 16 bases between them. Germline CDR1 is LNHDA and CDR2 is SQIVND (reference sequence). The CDR3 length is 15 residues. The CDR3, as DNA: TGTGCCAGTAGTATGGCAGGGGAGGGGGTCGATACGCAGTATTTT. Translated: CASSMAGEGVDTQYF.

The chain joins TRBV5-4 to TRBJ1-4; D may be TRBD1 (5 bases). V was cut by 0 bases and J by 4 bases, with 10 bases left in between. The CDR3 has 15 amino acids. The V gene's germline CDR1 is SGHNT and CDR2 YYREEE (reference sequence). CDR3 region: CASSLDQGNNEKLFF. The CDR3 nucleotides are TGTGCCAGCAGCTTGGATCAGGGTAATAATGAAAAACTGTTTTTT.

The gene calls are TRBV3-1 (or the pseudogene TRBV3-2) and TRBJ2-5, with TRBD1 matching 8 bases. The CDR3 has 19 amino acids. V shed 0 bases, J shed 9 bases, and the junction held 21 bases outside the gene matches. The germline V gene encodes CDR1 LGHDT and CDR2 YNNKEL (reference sequence). The CDR3 protein is CASSQDGRTGPGQWRAQYF. DNA of the CDR3: TGTGCCAGCAGCCAAGATGGTAGGACAGGGCCGGGCCAGTGGAGGGCCCAGTACTTC.

V gene TRBV6-2 or TRBV6-3 combines with J gene TRBJ1-1, with 7 bases lining up with TRBD1. V was pared by 6 bases and J by 6 bases, with 7 bases of the junction left unmatched. CDR1 and CDR2 (germline): MNHEY, SVGEGT. The CDR3 totals 13 residues. CDR3 DNA sequence: TGTGCCAGCAGCCCGACAGGGTTTGCTGAAGCTTTCTTT. Its translation: CASSPTGFAEAFF.

This clone appeared many times. This sequence joins TRBV6-1 and TRBJ1-6; D remains unclear. V lost 0 bases to trimming and J lost 10 bases, with 13 bases between them. This CDR3 contains 15 residues. CDR1 and CDR2 (germline): MNHNS, SASEGT. The CDR3 region has the DNA TGTGCCAGCAGTGAAGCTCGCTCCGGGAGATCACCCCTCCACTTT. Amino acid sequence: CASSEARSGRSPLHF.

The rearrangement joins TRBV19 to TRBJ1-6, with 7 bases matching TRBD1. The CDR3 is 15 residues long. Trimming cost V 6 bases and J 7 bases; bases outside gene matches: 9. The V gene's germline CDR1 is LNHDA and CDR2 SQIVND (reference sequence). DNA of the CDR3: TGTGCCAGTAGCCCACGACAGGGAAAGAATTCACCCCTCCACTTT. This sequence encodes CASSPRQGKNSPLHF.

This chain's CDR3 is CASSIFSESEKLFF. CDR3 nucleotide sequence: TGTGCCAGTAGTATCTTCTCGGAGAGTGAAAAACTGTTTTTT. V is TRBV19 and J is TRBJ1-4; no clear D gene. The germline V gene has CDR1 LNHDA and CDR2 SQIVND (reference sequence). The V end was cut by 3 bases, the J end by 7 bases, with 12 bases between. This CDR3 is built from 14 residues.

The V gene is TRBV28, the J gene TRBJ1-5, with TRBD1 matching 7 bases. The V gene's germline CDR1 is MDHEN and CDR2 SYDVKM. The J segment lost 5 bases and the V segment lost 6 bases, leaving 10 bases of the junction unmatched. This CDR3 contains 15 residues. The CDR3 nucleotides read TGTGCCAGCAGGACCGGGGACAGAGAATATCAGCCCCAGCATTTT. The encoded protein is CASRTGDREYQPQHF.

V usage is TRBV14 and J usage is TRBJ2-1; TRBD2 might be the D (6 bases). Per the germline V gene, CDR1 is SGHDN and CDR2 is FVKESK. This CDR3 is 15 amino acids long. V was shortened by 5 bases and J by 7 bases, with 18 bases between the two germline ends. The CDR3 loop is CASSSLAVMRNEQFF. The CDR3 nucleotides are TGTGCCAGCAGCTCCTTAGCGGTCATGCGGAATGAGCAGTTCTTC.

The genes are TRBV11-2 and TRBJ2-1, with D maybe TRBD1 (5 bases). This CDR3 is built from 18 residues. Trimming pared 3 bases from V and 0 bases from J, leaving 18 bases between. Looked up from germline, CDR1 is SGHAT and CDR2 is FQNNGV. The CDR3 DNA is TGTGCCAGCAGCTTTGGGGCTTCGACTCGGAGCTCCTACAATGAGCAGTTCTTC. Protein sequence: CASSFGASTRSSYNEQFF.

CDR3 coding DNA: TGTGCCTGGGGACGGGGAGAGGTCTATGGCTACACCTTC. This sequence encodes CAWGRGEVYGYTF. This chain connects TRBV30 to TRBJ1-2; no reliable D call. From germline, CDR1 is GTSNPN and CDR2 SVGIG (reference sequence). The CDR3 has 13 residues. Trimming shortened V by 5 bases and J by 4 bases, and 14 bases separated the two germline ends.

The chain links TRBV6-6 to TRBJ1-1, with D uncertain. The germline CDR1 and CDR2 sequences are MNHNY and SVGAGI (reference sequence). This CDR3 is 14 amino acids long. V was trimmed by 2 bases and J by 5 bases, leaving 12 bases between them. The chain's CDR3 is CASSYPDGGTEAFF. CDR3 bases: TGTGCCAGCAGTTACCCGGACGGAGGGACTGAAGCTTTCTTT.

There are a few counts of this clone. The chain uses TRBV24-1 and TRBJ1-1; TRBD1 is a possible D gene (6 bases). This CDR3 has 14 residues. V gave up 7 bases and J gave up 10 bases, with 21 bases separating them. Germline CDR1 KGHDR, CDR2 SFDVKD. CDR3 protein: CATRANVGGARAFF. Written as DNA, the CDR3 is TGTGCCACCAGGGCGAACGTTGGGGGGGCGCGAGCTTTCTTT.

This chain uses TRBV25-1 with TRBJ2-7, with TRBD1 matching over 10 bases. V trimming: 4 bases; J trimming: 3 bases; junction bases outside the gene matches: 6. The germline CDR1 and CDR2 sequences are MGHDK and SYGVNS. The CDR3 contains 15 residues. The CDR3 DNA is TGTGCCAGCAGTGCCCCCGGGACAGGGGACTACGAGCAGTACTTC. Translated, it gives CASSAPGTGDYEQYF.

This clone was seen once. At the DNA level, this CDR3 is encoded by other sequences in the same sample as well. The chain recombines TRBV6-5 with TRBJ1-3; 8 positions match TRBD1. The V gene end was trimmed by 6 bases and the J gene end by 1 base; junction bases not matched to a gene: 5. This CDR3 has 15 residues. CDR1 is MNHEY, CDR2 SVGAGI, per germline. CDR3 sequence (DNA): TGTGCCAGCAGGCCCCAGGGGGCATCTGGAAACACCATATATTTT. Translation gives CASRPQGASGNTIYF.

This sequence joins TRBV5-8 and TRBJ2-4; 7 nucleotides agree with TRBD1. The CDR3 spans 18 residues. Germline V lookup: CDR1 SGHTS, CDR2 YDEGEE. V was clipped by 4 bases and J by 0 bases; unmatched bases: 13. CDR3: CASSPGTALDLAKNIQYF. The CDR3 nucleotides are TGTGCCAGCAGCCCCGGGACAGCACTAGACCTAGCCAAAAACATTCAGTACTTC.

This chain links TRBV19 with TRBJ2-3; TRBD1 might be the D (5 bases). The V end lost 5 bases, the J end lost 1 base, and 10 bases lay between the germline ends. The length of the CDR3 is 14 residues. Germline CDR1 reads LNHDA; CDR2 reads SQIVND (reference sequence). The CDR3 DNA is TGTGCCAGTAGTTCCCTAGGGGGCACAGATACGCAGTATTTT. Translating it yields CASSSLGGTDTQYF.

This clone was picked up one time. The V and J genes are TRBV18 and TRBJ1-4, with D hard to call. From germline, CDR1 is KGHSH and CDR2 LQKENI. V was shortened by 3 bases and J by 5 bases, with 13 bases between the two germline ends. The CDR3 consists of 15 residues. The CDR3, as DNA: TGTGCCAGCTCACCCTCCTCGATAGAAAATGAAAAACTGTTTTTT. As protein: CASSPSSIENEKLFF.

V is TRBV28 and J is TRBJ1-5; a weak D match, TRBD1 (5 bases). Germline values: CDR1 MDHEN, CDR2 SYDVKM. The CDR3 sequence is 16 residues long. V lost 2 bases and J lost 6, with 17 bases in between. The CDR3 loop is CASSLGYNSGIQPQHF. The CDR3 nucleotides read TGTGCCAGCAGTTTAGGGTACAACTCAGGGATTCAGCCCCAGCATTTT.

The chain couples TRBV7-9 to TRBJ2-7; perhaps TRBD1 as D (5 bases). The CDR3 covers 17 residues. Deletions cut 5 bases from V and 3 bases from J, with 23 bases between. In germline, CDR1 is SEHNR, CDR2 FQNEAQ (reference sequence). The CDR3 sequence is CASSRNPGQGFGYEQYF. In DNA form, the CDR3 reads TGTGCCAGCAGCAGAAACCCAGGGCAGGGCTTCGGCTACGAGCAGTACTTC.

V gene TRBV5-1 combines with J gene TRBJ2-5; 12 bases line up with TRBD2. J lost 1 base, V lost 2 bases, and 6 bases had no gene match. Germline-derived CDR1 and CDR2 are SGHRS and YFSETQ. The CDR3 loop spans 17 amino acids. The CDR3 sequence is CASSLLGLAGSQETQYF. CDR3 nucleotides: TGCGCCAGCAGCTTACTCGGACTAGCGGGATCCCAAGAGACCCAGTACTTC.

This clone has a handful of counts. The rearrangement links TRBV5-1 to TRBJ1-2, with 10 bases fitting TRBD1. The trim removed 0 bases at V and 8 bases at J, leaving 7 bases unmatched. Looked up from germline, CDR1 is SGHRS and CDR2 is YFSETQ. The CDR3 sequence is 15 residues long. The CDR3 DNA reads TGCGCCAGCAGCTTGGCCGGGACAGGGGTTGGCGGCTACACCTTC. As protein: CASSLAGTGVGGYTF.

This clone was seen once. The chain employs TRBV18 and TRBJ1-6; 8 nucleotides line up with TRBD1. From germline, CDR1 is KGHSH and CDR2 LQKENI. There are 16 residues in the CDR3. Germline trimming cut 2 bases from V and 6 bases from J; bases unmatched to any gene: 6. Here the CDR3 DNA reads TGTGCCAGCTCACCAACGGGACAGGTCGGTAATTCACCCCTCCACTTT. Its translation: CASSPTGQVGNSPLHF.

The rearrangement links TRBV28 to TRBJ2-3, with 11 bases fitting TRBD2. Germline assignment: CDR1 MDHEN and CDR2 SYDVKM. With 6 bases clipped from V and 3 bases from J, the junction kept 8 bases outside the gene matches. The CDR3 is made up of 16 amino acids. The CDR3 DNA reads TGTGCCAGCAGCACTAGCGGGAGAGGCTTGACAGATACGCAGTATTTT. Protein product: CASSTSGRGLTDTQYF.

This chain connects TRBV9 to TRBJ2-1; possibly TRBD2 for D (6 bases). Trimming cost V 8 bases and J 0 bases, with 21 bases left between them. CDR3 length: 17 residues. Per the germline V gene, CDR1 is SGDLS and CDR2 is YYNGEE. The DNA for the CDR3 is TGTGCCAGTACGGAAGGAGGGGCAATTAGCTCCTACAATGAGCAGTTCTTC. It translates to CASTEGGAISSYNEQFF.

The V call is TRBV5-1, the J call TRBJ2-3; a possible D gene is TRBD2 (6 bases). The CDR3 covers 13 residues. The germline V gene has CDR1 SGHRS and CDR2 YFSETQ. V shed 0 bases and J shed 5 bases, with 7 bases lying between them. This CDR3 reads CASSLAGGDTQYF. DNA of the CDR3: TGCGCCAGCAGCTTGGCCGGGGGAGATACGCAGTATTTT.

J is TRBJ2-2 and V is TRBV18, with TRBD2 identical over 9 bases. This CDR3 spans 15 amino acids. After removal of 3 bases from V and 6 bases from J, the junction contained 5 bases not matched to a gene. Germline V CDR1 and CDR2: KGHSH, LQKENI. This CDR3 is CASSPASGISGELFF. CDR3 bases: TGTGCCAGCTCACCGGCTAGCGGGATATCCGGGGAGCTGTTTTTT.

V and J are TRBV5-4 and TRBJ2-1; 11 nucleotides align to TRBD1. Trimming cost V 4 bases and J 6 bases; bases outside gene matches: 6. CDR3 length equals 15 residues. Germline assignment: CDR1 SGHNT and CDR2 YYREEE (reference sequence). The chain's CDR3 is CASSQGQGEFNEQFF. The CDR3 DNA follows: TGTGCCAGCAGCCAGGGACAGGGGGAGTTCAATGAGCAGTTCTTC. Full variable domain (remainder filled in from reference TRBV5-4 and TRBJ2-1): ETGVTQSPTHLIKTRGQQVTLRCSSQSGHNTVSWYQQALGQGPQFIFQYYREEENGRGNFPPRFSGLQFPNYSSELNVNALELDDSALYLCASSQGQGEFNEQFFGPGTRLTVL.